Listed here are 9 T cell receptor beta chains from one sample, sequenced in a study of post-analysis software for immune sequencing data. Study-level points and caveats: Five TRBV segments, including TRBV5-6, TRBV5-1 and TRBV20-1, were more frequent in patients than controls.

TCR beta cDNA libraries included unique molecular identifiers. MiXCR, run by TCRdb on the PCR reads, gives a single entry per CDR3 protein. The sample shows 350,000 to 450,000 distinct CDR3 sequences, roughly 40% of them seen only once. The antigens of these receptors remain unknown. Sequencing input: blood. All receptors derive from a girl under 10 years old with multiple sclerosis.

The chain has TRBV29-1 and TRBJ1-3; D unclear. Trimming removed 7 bases at V and 4 bases at J, with 8 bases between. The CDR3 has 11 residues. CDR1 and CDR2 from the germline V gene are SQVTM and ANQGSEA. The CDR3 region is CSGHNGNTIYF. The CDR3 coding sequence is TGCAGCGGACACAACGGAAACACCATATATTTT.

V and J are TRBV20-1 and TRBJ2-1; TRBD1 aligns across 11 bases. The closer fit of TRBJ2-7 to the DNA end suggests the J call may be wrong. Per the germline V gene, CDR1 is DFQATT and CDR2 is SNEGSKA (reference sequence). CDR3 length: 16 residues. DNA of the CDR3: TGCAGTGCTAGATCCGGGACAGGGGGTACCTACAATGAGCAGTACTTC. Its protein is CSARSGTGGTYNEQYF.

This rearrangement joins TRBV7-9 to TRBJ1-1, with 8 nucleotides matching TRBD1. Germline assignment: CDR1 SEHNR and CDR2 FQNEAQ (reference sequence). V was clipped by 3 bases and J by 5 bases; unmatched bases: 5. The CDR3 extends over 14 amino acids. The CDR3 DNA reads TGTGCCAGCAGCTTCCCAGGGGGCATGACTGAAGCTTTCTTT. Translating it yields CASSFPGGMTEAFF.

The J gene is TRBJ2-7, the V gene TRBV29-1; tentative D call: TRBD2 (5 bases). V dropped 5 bases and J dropped 2 bases, with 10 bases sitting between them. CDR1 and CDR2 from the germline V gene are SQVTM and ANQGSEA. CDR3 size: 12 residues. The CDR3 region has the DNA TGCAGCGTTCTCGGGGTGCCCTACGAGCAGTACTTC. Its translation is CSVLGVPYEQYF.

The chain recombines TRBV2 with TRBJ1-2; D is ambiguous. With 4 bases removed from V and 6 bases from J, the gap between germline ends came to 6 bases. Germline assignment: CDR1 SNHLY and CDR2 FYNNEI. CDR3 length: 11 amino acids. DNA for the CDR3: TGTGCCAGCAGTGCCAGAAATGGCTACACCTTC. This codes for CASSARNGYTF.

This clonotype appeared a few times. The chain employs TRBV5-6 and TRBJ2-5; D tentatively fits TRBD1 or TRBD2 (5 bases each). The germline V gene has CDR1 SGHDT and CDR2 YYEEEE. CDR3 length: 14 residues. V lost 2 bases to trimming and J lost 2 bases, with 10 bases between them. The CDR3 region is CASSFSGTQETQYF. In DNA, the CDR3 is TGTGCCAGCAGCTTCTCCGGGACGCAAGAGACCCAGTACTTC. Full variable domain (rest looked up from reference TRBV5-6 and TRBJ2-5): DAGVTQSPTHLIKTRGQQVTLRCSPKSGHDTVSWYQQALGQGPQFIFQYYEEEERQRGNFPDRFSGHQFPNYSSELNVNALLLGDSALYLCASSFSGTQETQYFGPGTRLLVL.

This clonotype was seen many times. The rearrangement joins TRBV6-5 to TRBJ1-2, with a weak D call TRBD1 (5 bases). Germline CDR1 is MNHEY and CDR2 is SVGAGI. The CDR3 runs 14 residues. V shed 0 bases and J shed 2 bases, with 7 bases lying between them. CDR3 nucleotides: TGTGCCAGCAGTTACTCGACAGCCAACTATGGCTACACCTTC. This translates into CASSYSTANYGYTF.

This clonotype was seen a single time. This chain links TRBV18 with TRBJ2-3; 12 bases fit TRBD2. CDR1 is KGHSH, CDR2 LQKENI, per germline. J gave up 3 bases and V 4 bases, and 5 bases lay outside the gene matches. This CDR3 is 16 amino acids long. CDR3 amino acids: CASSRTSGITTDTQYF. The CDR3 region has the DNA TGTGCCAGCTCACGGACTAGCGGGATAACAACAGATACGCAGTATTTT.

This clonotype was detected only a few times. This sequence joins TRBV9 and TRBJ2-1, with 7 bases that match TRBD2. J gave up 5 bases and V 0 bases, and 8 bases lay outside the gene matches. This CDR3 is 16 amino acids long. Germline V lookup: CDR1 SGDLS, CDR2 YYNGEE. The DNA of the CDR3 is TGTGCCAGCAGCGTAGCGCCAGCGGGGAGAGACAATGAGCAGTTCTTC. Its protein is CASSVAPAGRDNEQFF.